This TCR beta chain was identified during a study of T cell responses to AZD1222 COVID-19 vaccine. The table came from immunoSEQ multiplex PCR; TCRdb's copy has only in-frame clones and leaves some out. The data contain more than 100,000 clones, about 85% of them singletons. On this clone: Antigen: not known.

V dropped 0 bases and J dropped 12 bases, with 18 bases sitting between them. Germline V gene sequence: CDR1 SGHRS, CDR2 YFSETQ. The CDR3 is 14 amino acids. Study results and limitations: Per reports, nearly half of all spike-specific TCRs target regions that are unmutated in variants. With two AZD1222 doses given, Spike-specific TCR breadth and depth both rose. Spike-spanning, vaccine-associated CD4 TCRs were dominant at 160-218 and 743-854. There were mostly white British donors and more females than males, and clonal diversity was possibly underestimated.

The TCR comes from an adult in good health. Sequenced here: peripheral blood, sampled on day 0 of AZD1222 vaccination. V and J are TRBV5-1 and TRBJ1-2; no firm D call. CDR3 region: CASSLETFSGDHTF. The CDR3 coding sequence is TGCGCCAGCAGCTTGGAGACGTTTTCGGGTGATCACACCTTC.